This T cell receptor (beta chain) was profiled in a study of blood T cell repertoires in COVID-19. Overall study context: Nucleic acid was either cDNA or gDNA, and it came from T cells, B-cell-depleted T cells, or PBMCs.

The V segment lost 3 bases and the J segment 8 bases; nucleotides outside the gene matches: 12. This CDR3 contains 16 residues. CDR1 and CDR2 from the germline V gene are LNHDA and SQIVND (reference sequence). The assay was immunoSEQ multiplex PCR, and TCRdb's table has in-frame clones only and misses some. Seen here are roughly 15,000 clones, 80% to 90% observed once, and the top ten hold under 45%. The sequence came from an older man in a cohort sampled during active COVID-19. The rearrangement uses TRBV19 and TRBJ2-1; 8 bases are shared with TRBD2. The sample was peripheral blood. CDR3: CASSIPAGVRSDEQFF. CDR3 coding DNA: TGTGCCAGTAGTATCCCAGCGGGAGTGAGAAGTGATGAGCAGTTCTTC. The variable domain in full, with the rest retrieved from reference TRBV19 and TRBJ2-1, is DGGITQSPKYLFRKEGQNVTLSCEQNLNHDAMYWYRQDPGQGLRLIYYSQIVNDFQKGDIAEGYSVSREKKESFPLTVTSAQKNPTAFYLCASSIPAGVRSDEQFFGPGTRLTVL.